The 24 T cell receptor beta chains below come from one sample, sequenced in a study of cytomegalovirus exposure and HLA in healthy donors. PCR involved 60 Vbeta and 13 Jbeta primers. The assay was immunoSEQ multiplex PCR, and TCRdb's table has in-frame clones only and misses some. The repertoire holds 150,000 or so clones, around 67% seen once, with around 4.5% in the top ten. Sequencing input: PBMCs. The receptors were gathered from a man younger than 30 in good health and CMV-seropositive.

The genes are TRBV9 and TRBJ2-1; 10 nucleotides agree with TRBD2. In germline, CDR1 is SGDLS, CDR2 YYNGEE. This CDR3 region has 14 residues. V lost 2 bases, J lost 8 bases, and 4 bases stayed unmatched. The CDR3 spells CASSVSGRADEQFF. The CDR3 DNA sequence: TGTGCCAGCAGCGTCAGCGGGAGGGCCGATGAGCAGTTCTTC.

The chain employs TRBV10-2 and TRBJ2-1, with 9 bases aligning to TRBD2. V lost 7 bases and J lost 3; bases outside the gene matches: 10. This CDR3 region has 16 residues. CDR1 is WSHSY, CDR2 SAAADI, per germline. DNA of the CDR3: TGCGCCAGCACCCCGGGACTAGCCGATTTCTACAATGAGCAGTTCTTC. Protein: CASTPGLADFYNEQFF.

The J gene is TRBJ1-1, the V gene TRBV15; D is possibly TRBD1 (5 bases). Germline V gene sequence: CDR1 LNHNV, CDR2 YYDKDF (reference sequence). The CDR3 totals 16 residues. Trimming took 4 bases from V and 0 from J, leaving 15 bases between them. Written as DNA, the CDR3 is TGTGCCACCAGCATGAGCAGGGTTCGCGTGAACACTGAAGCTTTCTTT. Protein product: CATSMSRVRVNTEAFF.

In its sample, this clone was seen a few times. The chain joins TRBV4-3 to TRBJ2-7, with D maybe TRBD1 (5 bases). CDR3 length equals 15 residues. Germline CDR1 reads LGHNA; CDR2 reads YSLEER. Trimming pared 1 base from V and 1 base from J, leaving 11 bases between. Written as DNA, the CDR3 is TGCGCCAGCAGCCAAGGGGTTTCAGGGTCCTACGAGCAGTACTTC. Translated, it gives CASSQGVSGSYEQYF.

This clone was detected a few times. This rearrangement joins TRBV7-8 to TRBJ1-5; D is uncertain. Germline loops: CDR1 SGHVS, CDR2 FQNEAQ. V lost 5 bases, J lost 2 bases, and 10 bases lay in between. The CDR3 runs 14 residues. The CDR3: CASSRPGGNQPQHF. CDR3 sequence (DNA): TGTGCCAGCAGCCGTCCCGGGGGCAATCAGCCCCAGCATTTT.

The CDR3: CASSGLWVPRSKAYEQYF. CDR3 in DNA: TGCGCCAGCAGCGGACTCTGGGTCCCAAGGAGTAAGGCCTACGAGCAGTACTTC. The rearrangement joins TRBV4-1 to TRBJ2-7; D is possibly TRBD2 (5 bases). Germline loops: CDR1 MGHRA, CDR2 YSYEKL. V was clipped by 5 bases and J by 2 bases, with 25 bases between them. The CDR3 length is 18 residues.

The chain has TRBV6-5 and TRBJ1-2; 7 nucleotides line up with TRBD1. The V gene's germline CDR1 is MNHEY and CDR2 SVGAGI. V lost 0 bases to trimming and J lost 10 bases; unmatched junction nucleotides: 5. This CDR3 region has 13 residues. DNA of the CDR3: TGTGCCAGCAGTTACTCGAGACAGGGCGTCTACACCTTC. This encodes CASSYSRQGVYTF.

A single count supports this clone. The genes are TRBV4-1 and TRBJ2-7; 8 nucleotides line up with TRBD1. This CDR3 spans 13 amino acids. Trimming cost V 5 bases and J 3 bases; bases outside gene matches: 3. Per germline, CDR1 MGHRA and CDR2 YSYEKL. The CDR3 loop reads CASSWDRSYEQYF. The CDR3 region has the DNA TGCGCCAGCAGCTGGGACAGGAGCTACGAGCAGTACTTC.

The chain has TRBV14 and TRBJ2-5, with a possible D match to TRBD1 (6 bases). Trimming shortened V by 2 bases and J by 4 bases, and 11 bases separated the two germline ends. From germline, CDR1 is SGHDN and CDR2 FVKESK. The CDR3 covers 14 residues. The CDR3 protein is CASSQRGGVETQYF. Written as DNA, the CDR3 is TGTGCCAGCAGCCAAAGAGGGGGAGTAGAGACCCAGTACTTC.

The V call is TRBV19, the J call TRBJ1-3, with D unclear. V shed 3 bases and J shed 0 bases, with 12 bases lying between them. The CDR3 spans 16 residues. The germline V gene has CDR1 LNHDA and CDR2 SQIVND (reference sequence). The CDR3 protein is CASSILVGLSGNTIYF. The CDR3 region has the DNA TGTGCCAGTAGTATTCTAGTCGGCCTCTCTGGAAACACCATATATTTT.

The chain recombines TRBV7-9 with TRBJ1-4, with D possibly TRBD1 on 6 matching bases. The CDR3 consists of 16 residues. Germline V gene data show CDR1 as SEHNR and CDR2 as FQNEAQ (reference sequence). V lost 0 bases and J 6 bases, leaving 14 bases between the germline ends. This chain's CDR3 is CASSLASRGRDEKLFF. CDR3 bases: TGTGCCAGCAGCTTAGCAAGTAGGGGGAGAGATGAAAAACTGTTTTTT.

The V call is TRBV19, the J call TRBJ2-7; D ambiguous. Germline loops: CDR1 LNHDA, CDR2 SQIVND (reference sequence). This CDR3 has 13 residues. Trimming removed 4 bases at V and 2 bases at J, with 9 bases between. In DNA form, the CDR3 reads TGTGCCAGTAGTAGTTTGGAGACCTACGAGCAGTACTTC. Translating gives CASSSLETYEQYF.

The V and J genes are TRBV5-1 and TRBJ1-1; tentative D call: TRBD1 (5 bases). The CDR3 runs 15 residues. Germline CDR1 SGHRS, CDR2 YFSETQ. The V end was cut by 0 bases, the J end by 5 bases, with 14 bases between. The CDR3 region is CASSLEGSGWTEAFF. The CDR3 DNA is TGCGCCAGCAGCTTGGAGGGGTCAGGATGGACTGAAGCTTTCTTT.

In this sample, this clone turned up a few times. V gene TRBV10-1 combines with J gene TRBJ2-7; 9 bases align to TRBD1. CDR3 length: 15 amino acids. The junction had 9 bases not matched to a gene; V was cut back by 5 bases and J by 4 bases. Germline V gene lookup returns CDR1 WNHNN and CDR2 SYGVQD (reference sequence). DNA of the CDR3: TGCGCCAGCAGTAATTCCCGGGACAGGGTATACGAGCAGTACTTC. Its translation: CASSNSRDRVYEQYF.

The V gene is TRBV29-1, the J gene TRBJ2-1; TRBD2 matches at 14 bases. Germline CDR1 and CDR2: SQVTM and ANQGSEA. CDR3 length: 16 amino acids. After removal of 6 bases from V and 0 bases from J, the junction contained 4 bases not matched to a gene. CDR3 DNA: TGCAGCGTAACGGGACTAGCGGGGGCCTCCTACAATGAGCAGTTCTTC. Translating gives CSVTGLAGASYNEQFF.

This clone was counted between two and nine times. V is TRBV9 and J is TRBJ2-1, with TRBD2 identical over 11 bases. From germline, CDR1 is SGDLS and CDR2 YYNGEE. The J segment lost 9 bases and the V segment lost 4 bases, leaving 15 bases of the junction unmatched. The CDR3 has 17 amino acids. The CDR3 loop reads CASSNPGLAANWGEQFF. CDR3 DNA: TGTGCCAGCAGCAACCCGGGACTAGCGGCCAACTGGGGTGAGCAGTTCTTC.

This chain joins TRBV23-1 and TRBJ1-4; D not certain. TRBV23-1 is known as an ORF, though its function is uncertain. The CDR3 contains 16 residues. Trimming took 1 base from V and 4 from J, leaving 13 bases between them. Here the CDR3 reads CASSQYKGGLNEKLFF. CDR3 coding DNA: TGCGCCAGCAGTCAATATAAAGGAGGGCTTAATGAAAAACTGTTTTTT.

CDR3 in DNA: TGTGCCAGCTCACCAAAAACAACAGGGGAAGAGACCCAGTACTTC. Translation gives CASSPKTTGEETQYF. The V gene is TRBV18, the J gene TRBJ2-5, with 7 positions matching TRBD1. Per germline, CDR1 KGHSH and CDR2 LQKENI. V shed 2 bases, J shed 3 bases, and the junction held 6 bases outside the gene matches. This CDR3 is 15 amino acids long.

This sequence joins TRBV5-6 and TRBJ1-2, with D possibly matching TRBD1 (5 bases). This CDR3 region has 13 residues. V was pared by 1 base and J by 7 bases, with 11 bases between. Looked up from germline, CDR1 is SGHDT and CDR2 is YYEEEE. CDR3 loop: CASSLNQRGGYTF. CDR3 DNA: TGTGCCAGCAGCTTGAACCAAAGGGGTGGCTACACCTTC.

This chain links TRBV6-6 with TRBJ1-2; 10 bases match TRBD1. CDR1 and CDR2 from the germline V gene are MNHNY and SVGAGI (reference sequence). CDR3 length equals 16 residues. The J segment lost 8 bases and the V segment lost 7 bases, leaving 16 bases of the junction unmatched. The CDR3 DNA reads TGTGCCAGCAAAAAGACAGGGGGCGTCCCCTATGGCGGCTACACCTTC. Protein: CASKKTGGVPYGGYTF.

The rearrangement uses TRBV5-1 and TRBJ2-7; D not resolved. Germline values: CDR1 SGHRS, CDR2 YFSETQ. This CDR3 is built from 13 residues. V was cut by 1 base and J by 1 base, with 6 bases left in between. In DNA form, the CDR3 reads TGCGCCAGCAGCTTGCAGGCATCCTACGAGCAGTACTTC. As protein: CASSLQASYEQYF.

This chain connects TRBV4-1 to TRBJ2-1; possibly TRBD2 for D (7 bases). V dropped 2 bases and J dropped 5 bases, with 13 bases sitting between them. CDR1 is MGHRA and CDR2 is YSYEKL in the germline V gene. The CDR3 is 15 residues long. The CDR3 bases are TGCGCCAGCAGCCAACTACAGGGAGGGGACAATGAGCAGTTCTTC. This translates into CASSQLQGGDNEQFF.

This clone came up a few times. The chain combines TRBV27 with TRBJ2-7; perhaps TRBD2 as D (7 bases). Germline V gives CDR1 MNHEY, CDR2 SMNVEV (reference sequence). The CDR3 spans 15 residues. V was cut by 0 bases and J by 6 bases, with 15 bases left in between. The CDR3 spells CASSLSLGGPFEQYF. The DNA for the CDR3 is TGTGCCAGCAGTTTATCTCTCGGGGGGCCTTTCGAGCAGTACTTC.

The rearrangement uses TRBV10-3 and TRBJ1-1; 7 positions agree with TRBD1. Germline loops: CDR1 ENHRY, CDR2 SYGVKD. Germline trimming cut 3 bases from V and 11 bases from J; bases unmatched to any gene: 6. This CDR3 is built from 12 residues. The CDR3 coding sequence is TGTGCCATCAGTGAAACAGGGGCCAGCGCTTTCTTT. Encoded protein: CAISETGASAFF.